The text below deals with one TCR beta chain. The data derive from a study of OX40 agonist ivuxolimab in advanced cancers. Sequenced by immunoSEQ multiplex PCR; TCRdb stores in-frame clones only, minus some. The sample includes about 40,000 clones, roughly 91% of them seen just once. Material: CD4+ or CD8+ T cells sorted from blood, obtained in a trial of the OX40 agonist ivuxolimab. The TCR comes from an adult with an advanced solid tumor such as melanoma, head and neck, liver or kidney cancer.

The CDR3 DNA is TGTGCCAGCAGTCCACAGGGCATCTATGGCTACACCTTC. This sequence encodes CASSPQGIYGYTF. J is TRBJ1-2 and V is TRBV13; D may be TRBD1 (6 bases). The ends were cut back, 6 bases at V and 4 bases at J, with 12 bases in the middle. The CDR3 totals 13 residues. Germline lookup yields CDR1 PRHDT and CDR2 FYEKMQ (reference sequence). The whole variable domain, remainder taken from reference TRBV13 and TRBJ1-2, is AAGVIQSPRHLIKEKRETATLKCYPIPRHDTVYWYQQGPGQDPQFLISFYEKMQSDKGSIPDRFSAQQFSDYHSELNMSSLELGDSALYFCASSPQGIYGYTFGSGTRLTVV.